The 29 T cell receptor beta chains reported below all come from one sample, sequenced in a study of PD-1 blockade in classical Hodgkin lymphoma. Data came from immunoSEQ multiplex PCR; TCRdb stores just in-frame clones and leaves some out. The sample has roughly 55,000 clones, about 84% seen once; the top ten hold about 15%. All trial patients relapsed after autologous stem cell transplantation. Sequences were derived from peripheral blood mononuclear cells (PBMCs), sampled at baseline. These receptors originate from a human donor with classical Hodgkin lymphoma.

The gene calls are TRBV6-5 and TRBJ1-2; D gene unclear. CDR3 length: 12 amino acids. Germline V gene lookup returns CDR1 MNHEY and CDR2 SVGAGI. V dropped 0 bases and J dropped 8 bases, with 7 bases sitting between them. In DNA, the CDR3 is TGTGCCAGCAGTTACTCGGGTGACGGCTACACCTTC. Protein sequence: CASSYSGDGYTF.

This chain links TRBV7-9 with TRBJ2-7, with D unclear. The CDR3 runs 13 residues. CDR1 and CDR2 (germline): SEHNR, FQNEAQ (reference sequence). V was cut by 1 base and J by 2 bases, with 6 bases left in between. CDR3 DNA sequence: TGTGCCAGCAGCTTAGTTACTACCTACGAGCAGTACTTC. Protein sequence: CASSLVTTYEQYF.

The CDR3 reads CSVEDPDRETYEQYF. The CDR3 coding sequence is TGCAGCGTTGAAGACCCGGACAGGGAGACCTACGAGCAGTACTTC. The chain couples TRBV29-1 to TRBJ2-7; TRBD1 agrees at 8 bases. Per germline, CDR1 SQVTM and CDR2 ANQGSEA. The length of the CDR3 is 15 residues. V was clipped by 0 bases and J by 2 bases; unmatched bases: 6.

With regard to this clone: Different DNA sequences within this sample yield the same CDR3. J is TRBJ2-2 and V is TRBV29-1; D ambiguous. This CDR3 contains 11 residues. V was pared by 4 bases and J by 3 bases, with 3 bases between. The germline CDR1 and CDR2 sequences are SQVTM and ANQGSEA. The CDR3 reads CSVADTGELFF. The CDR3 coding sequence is TGCAGCGTTGCAGACACCGGGGAGCTGTTTTTT.

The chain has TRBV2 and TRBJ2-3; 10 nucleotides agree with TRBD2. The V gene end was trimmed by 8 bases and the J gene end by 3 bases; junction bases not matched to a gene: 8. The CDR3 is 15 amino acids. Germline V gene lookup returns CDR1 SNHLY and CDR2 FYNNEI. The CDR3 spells CASGGTSVMTDTQYF. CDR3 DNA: TGTGCCAGCGGTGGGACTAGCGTAATGACAGATACGCAGTATTTT.

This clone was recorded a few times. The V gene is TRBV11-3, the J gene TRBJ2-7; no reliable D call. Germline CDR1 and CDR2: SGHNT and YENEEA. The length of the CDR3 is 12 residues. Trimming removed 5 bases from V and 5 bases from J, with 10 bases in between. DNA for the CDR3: TGTGCCAGCAGCCGAGTCGGAAACGAGCAGTACTTC. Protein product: CASSRVGNEQYF.

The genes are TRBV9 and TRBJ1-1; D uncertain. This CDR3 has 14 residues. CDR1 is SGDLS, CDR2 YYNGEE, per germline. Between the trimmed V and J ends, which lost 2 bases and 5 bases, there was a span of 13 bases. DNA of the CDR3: TGTGCCAGCAGCGTTTCCGCGCGGGGAACTGAAGCTTTCTTT. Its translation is CASSVSARGTEAFF.

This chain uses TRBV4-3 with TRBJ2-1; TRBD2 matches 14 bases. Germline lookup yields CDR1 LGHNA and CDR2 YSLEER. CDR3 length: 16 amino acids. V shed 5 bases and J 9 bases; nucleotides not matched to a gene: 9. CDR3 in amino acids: CASSEQTSGRAREQFF. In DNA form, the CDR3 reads TGCGCCAGCAGCGAACAGACTAGCGGGAGGGCCCGTGAGCAGTTCTTC.

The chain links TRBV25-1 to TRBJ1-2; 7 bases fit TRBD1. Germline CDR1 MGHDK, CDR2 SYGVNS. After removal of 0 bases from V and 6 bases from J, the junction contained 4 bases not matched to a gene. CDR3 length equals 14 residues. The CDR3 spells CASSEYGDSDGYTF. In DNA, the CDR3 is TGTGCCAGCAGTGAATATGGGGACAGCGATGGCTACACCTTC.

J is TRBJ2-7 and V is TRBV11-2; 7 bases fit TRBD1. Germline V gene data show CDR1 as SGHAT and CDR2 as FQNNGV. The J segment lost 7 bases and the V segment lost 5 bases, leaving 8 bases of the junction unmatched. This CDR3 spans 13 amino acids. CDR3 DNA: TGTGCCAGCAGCCATCAGACAGGGAGTGAGCAGTACGTC. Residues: CASSHQTGSEQYV.

The CDR3 here is CASSLVRDPRNNYGYTF. CDR3 DNA sequence: TGTGCCAGCAGCTTAGTCAGGGACCCCAGAAACAACTATGGCTACACCTTC. The chain has TRBV7-8 and TRBJ1-2; D might be TRBD1 (5 bases). Germline V gene data show CDR1 as SGHVS and CDR2 as FQNEAQ. V shed 1 base and J shed 2 bases, with 17 bases lying between them. The CDR3 runs 17 residues. The entire variable domain, with the rest obtained from reference TRBV7-8 and TRBJ1-2, is as follows: GAGVSQSPRYKVAKRGQDVALRCDPISGHVSLFWYQQALGQGPEFLTYFQNEAQLDKSGLPSDRFFAERPEGSVSTLKIQRTQQEDSAVYLCASSLVRDPRNNYGYTFGSGTRLTVV.

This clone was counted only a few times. CDR3 DNA sequence: TGTGCCAGCAGCACCGGACGGTGGGCCTACAATGAGCAGTTCTTC. As protein: CASSTGRWAYNEQFF. The chain recombines TRBV5-4 with TRBJ2-1; no firm D call. The CDR3 contains 15 residues. With 4 bases removed from V and 2 bases from J, the gap between germline ends came to 13 bases. Germline V gene lookup returns CDR1 SGHNT and CDR2 YYREEE (reference sequence).

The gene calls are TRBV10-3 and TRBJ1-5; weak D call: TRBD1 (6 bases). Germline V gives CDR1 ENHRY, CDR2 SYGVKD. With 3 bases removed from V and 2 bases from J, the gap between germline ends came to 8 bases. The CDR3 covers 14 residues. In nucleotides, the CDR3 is TGTGCCATCAGTGAACAGGGAGGCAATCAGCCCCAGCATTTT. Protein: CAISEQGGNQPQHF.

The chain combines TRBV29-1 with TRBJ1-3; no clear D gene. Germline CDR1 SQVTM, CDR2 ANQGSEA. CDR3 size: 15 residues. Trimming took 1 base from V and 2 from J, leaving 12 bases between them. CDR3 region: CSVEAVEWAGNTIYF. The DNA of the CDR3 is TGCAGCGTTGAAGCTGTCGAATGGGCTGGAAACACCATATATTTT.

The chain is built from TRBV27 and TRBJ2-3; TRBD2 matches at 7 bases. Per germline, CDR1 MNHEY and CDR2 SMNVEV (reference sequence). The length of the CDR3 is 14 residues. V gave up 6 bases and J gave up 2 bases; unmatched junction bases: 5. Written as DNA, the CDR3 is TGTGCCAGCAGGCGACTAGCAAACACAGATACGCAGTATTTT. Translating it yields CASRRLANTDTQYF.

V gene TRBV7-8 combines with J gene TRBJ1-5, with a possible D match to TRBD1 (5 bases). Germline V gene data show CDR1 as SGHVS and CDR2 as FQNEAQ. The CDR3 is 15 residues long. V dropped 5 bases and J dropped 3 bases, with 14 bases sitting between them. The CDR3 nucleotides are TGTGCCAGCAGCCTGGATGGGGGACCCAATCAGCCCCAGCATTTT. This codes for CASSLDGGPNQPQHF.

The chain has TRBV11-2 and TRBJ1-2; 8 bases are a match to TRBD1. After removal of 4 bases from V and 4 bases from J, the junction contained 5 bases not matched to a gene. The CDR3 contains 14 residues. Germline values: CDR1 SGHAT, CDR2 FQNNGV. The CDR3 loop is CASSSPGGGYGYTF. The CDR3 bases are TGTGCCAGCAGCTCCCCAGGGGGCGGCTATGGCTACACCTTC.

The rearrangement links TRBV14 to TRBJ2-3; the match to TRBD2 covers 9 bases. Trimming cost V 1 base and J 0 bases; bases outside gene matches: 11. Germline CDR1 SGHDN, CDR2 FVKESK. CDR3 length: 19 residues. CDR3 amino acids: CASSQALGLAGSSTDTQYF. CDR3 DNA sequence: TGTGCCAGCAGCCAAGCTCTGGGTCTAGCGGGATCTAGCACAGATACGCAGTATTTT.

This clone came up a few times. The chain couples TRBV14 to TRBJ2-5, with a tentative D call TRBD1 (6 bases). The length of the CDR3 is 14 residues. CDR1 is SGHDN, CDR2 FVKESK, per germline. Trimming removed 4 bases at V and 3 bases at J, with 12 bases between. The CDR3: CASSPWTEEETQYF. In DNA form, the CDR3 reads TGTGCCAGCAGCCCATGGACAGAAGAAGAGACCCAGTACTTC.

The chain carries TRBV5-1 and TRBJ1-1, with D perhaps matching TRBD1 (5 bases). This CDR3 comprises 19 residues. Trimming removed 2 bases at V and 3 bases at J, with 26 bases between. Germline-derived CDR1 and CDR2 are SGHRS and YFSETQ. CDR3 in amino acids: CASSFLVSMVREGDTEAFF. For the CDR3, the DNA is TGCGCCAGCAGCTTCCTAGTGAGTATGGTGAGGGAAGGGGACACTGAAGCTTTCTTT. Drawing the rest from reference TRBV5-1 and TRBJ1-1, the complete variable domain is KAGVTQTPRYLIKTRGQQVTLSCSPISGHRSVSWYQQTPGQGLQFLFEYFSETQRNKGNFPGRFSGRQFSNSRSEMNVSTLELGDSALYLCASSFLVSMVREGDTEAFFGQGTRLTVV.

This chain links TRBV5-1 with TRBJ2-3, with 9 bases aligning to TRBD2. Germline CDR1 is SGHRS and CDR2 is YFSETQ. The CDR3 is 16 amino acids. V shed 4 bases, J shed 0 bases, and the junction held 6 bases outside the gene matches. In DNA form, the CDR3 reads TGCGCCAGCAGCGCCCGACTAGCGGCAAGCACAGATACGCAGTATTTT. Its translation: CASSARLAASTDTQYF.

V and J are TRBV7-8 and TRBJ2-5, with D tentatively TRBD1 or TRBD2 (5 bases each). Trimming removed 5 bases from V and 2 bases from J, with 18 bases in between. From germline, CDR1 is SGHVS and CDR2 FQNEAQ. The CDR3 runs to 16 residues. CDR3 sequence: CASSLRDREGQETQYF. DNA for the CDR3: TGTGCCAGCAGCCTGAGAGACCGCGAGGGGCAAGAGACCCAGTACTTC.

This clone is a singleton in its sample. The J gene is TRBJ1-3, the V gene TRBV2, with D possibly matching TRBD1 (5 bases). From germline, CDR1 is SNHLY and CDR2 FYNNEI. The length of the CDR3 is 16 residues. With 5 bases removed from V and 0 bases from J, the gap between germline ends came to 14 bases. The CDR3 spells CASSNRGITSGNTIYF. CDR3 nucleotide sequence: TGTGCCAGCAGTAACCGGGGCATAACCTCTGGAAACACCATATATTTT.

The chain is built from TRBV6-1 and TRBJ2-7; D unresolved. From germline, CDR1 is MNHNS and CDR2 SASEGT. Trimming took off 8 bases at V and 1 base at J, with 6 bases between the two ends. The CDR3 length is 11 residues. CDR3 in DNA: TGTGCCAGCCAGGCGTCCTACGAGCAGTACGTC. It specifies CASQASYEQYV.

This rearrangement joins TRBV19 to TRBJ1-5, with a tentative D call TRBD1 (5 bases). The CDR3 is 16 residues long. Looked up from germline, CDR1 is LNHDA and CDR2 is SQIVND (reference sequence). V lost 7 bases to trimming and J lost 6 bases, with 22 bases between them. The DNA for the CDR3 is TGTGCCAGTACCATTGGGGTAACAGGTTTGCCTCAGCCCCAGCATTTT. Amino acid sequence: CASTIGVTGLPQPQHF.

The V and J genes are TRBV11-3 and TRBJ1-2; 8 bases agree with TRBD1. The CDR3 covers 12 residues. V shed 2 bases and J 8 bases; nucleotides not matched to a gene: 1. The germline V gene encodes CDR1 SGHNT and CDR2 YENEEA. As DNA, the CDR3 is TGTGCCAGCAGCTTAAGGGACAGGGGCTACACCTTC. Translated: CASSLRDRGYTF.

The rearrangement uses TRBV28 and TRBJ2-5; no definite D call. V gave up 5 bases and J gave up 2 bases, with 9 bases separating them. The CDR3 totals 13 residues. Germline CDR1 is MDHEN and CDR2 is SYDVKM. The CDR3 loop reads CASSTTPQETQYF. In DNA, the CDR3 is TGTGCCAGCAGTACTACCCCACAAGAGACCCAGTACTTC.

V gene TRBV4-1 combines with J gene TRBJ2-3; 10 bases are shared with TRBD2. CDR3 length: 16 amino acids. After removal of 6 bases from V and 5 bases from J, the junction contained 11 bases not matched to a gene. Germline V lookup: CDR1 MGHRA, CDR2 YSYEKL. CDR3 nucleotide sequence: TGCGCCAGCAGTGCGAGCGGGAGGGCCGGGGGAGATACGCAGTATTTT. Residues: CASSASGRAGGDTQYF.

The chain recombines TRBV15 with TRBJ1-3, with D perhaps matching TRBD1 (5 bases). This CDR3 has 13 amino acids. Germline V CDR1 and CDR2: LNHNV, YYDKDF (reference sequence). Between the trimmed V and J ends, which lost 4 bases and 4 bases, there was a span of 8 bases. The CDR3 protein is CATSMAGGNTIYF. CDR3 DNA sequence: TGTGCCACCAGCATGGCAGGGGGAAACACCATATATTTT.